The 30 T cell receptor beta chains given below trace back to one sample, sequenced in a study of cytomegalovirus exposure and HLA in healthy donors. The table came from immunoSEQ multiplex PCR; TCRdb's copy has only in-frame clones and leaves some out. There are approximately 270,000 clones in the sample; roughly 89% occur only once, and under 0.45% lies in the top ten. Sequenced material: PBMCs. The origin of the receptors is a woman aged 18-35 years in good health and CMV-seronegative.

This rearrangement joins TRBV2 to TRBJ2-5; 7 bases are a match to TRBD1. The V gene's germline CDR1 is SNHLY and CDR2 FYNNEI. This CDR3 region has 13 residues. V trimming: 5 bases; J trimming: 5 bases; junction bases outside the gene matches: 5. CDR3 residues: CASSTGVWETQYF. The CDR3 DNA sequence: TGTGCCAGCAGTACAGGGGTATGGGAGACCCAGTACTTC.

The chain has TRBV23-1 and TRBJ2-5, with no clear D. TRBV23-1 is treated as an ORF (open reading frame) with a function not yet certain. This CDR3 has 9 residues. V was shortened by 7 bases and J by 9 bases, with 6 bases between the two germline ends. The DNA of the CDR3 is TGCGCCAGCATCCCTTCCCAGTACTTC. Encoded protein: CASIPSQYF.

The chain recombines TRBV18 with TRBJ2-3; 10 bases map to TRBD2. Germline loops: CDR1 KGHSH, CDR2 LQKENI. The V gene end was trimmed by 6 bases and the J gene end by 1 base; junction bases not matched to a gene: 4. CDR3 length: 15 amino acids. CDR3 nucleotide sequence: TGTGCCAGCTCTCTCGGACTAGCGGGCACAGATACGCAGTATTTT. Translated: CASSLGLAGTDTQYF. Combining the CDR3 with reference TRBV18 and TRBJ2-3 gives the whole variable domain NAGVMQNPRHLVRRRGQEARLRCSPMKGHSHVYWYRQLPEEGLKFMVYLQKENIIDESGMPKERFSAEFPKEGPSILRIQQVVRGDSAAYFCASSLGLAGTDTQYFGPGTRLTVL.

This clone came up a few times. J is TRBJ1-5 and V is TRBV19, with TRBD1 identical over 10 bases. The V gene end was trimmed by 9 bases and the J gene end by 6 bases; junction bases not matched to a gene: 2. The CDR3 is made up of 12 amino acids. The germline CDR1 and CDR2 sequences are LNHDA and SQIVND (reference sequence). The DNA of the CDR3 is TGTGCCAGGGGACAGGGGAGTCAGCCCCAGCATTTT. Protein sequence: CARGQGSQPQHF.

This chain links TRBV9 with TRBJ2-2; a possible D gene is TRBD1 (6 bases). V lost 0 bases and J 5 bases, leaving 14 bases between the germline ends. Per the germline V gene, CDR1 is SGDLS and CDR2 is YYNGEE. This CDR3 contains 16 residues. The CDR3 DNA is TGTGCCAGCAGCGTAGATAGGGGGTGGGAAACCGGGGAGCTGTTTTTT. Translating gives CASSVDRGWETGELFF.

This chain uses TRBV27 with TRBJ1-5, with 11 bases identical to TRBD1. Germline V gives CDR1 MNHEY, CDR2 SMNVEV (reference sequence). The CDR3 extends over 17 amino acids. V shed 5 bases and J 3 bases; nucleotides not matched to a gene: 9. The CDR3 DNA sequence: TGTGCCAGCAGTCTCCGTGGGGACAGGGGGAACAATCAGCCCCAGCATTTT. Its translation: CASSLRGDRGNNQPQHF.

V gene TRBV9 combines with J gene TRBJ2-3; 9 nucleotides match TRBD2. Germline-derived CDR1 and CDR2 are SGDLS and YYNGEE. The CDR3 covers 16 residues. The junction had 5 bases not matched to a gene; V was cut back by 0 bases and J by 3 bases. The CDR3 DNA follows: TGTGCCAGCAGCGTAGATGCGGGGGGGGAGACAGATACGCAGTATTTT. It yields the protein CASSVDAGGETDTQYF.

The V gene is TRBV28, the J gene TRBJ1-1; 8 positions match TRBD1. J was trimmed by 8 bases and V by 4 bases; bases with no gene match: 6. The CDR3 is 13 residues long. Looked up from germline, CDR1 is MDHEN and CDR2 is SYDVKM. The CDR3 DNA is TGTGCCAGCAGTTCTGGACAGGGAGCAGAAGCTTTCTTT. Translation gives CASSSGQGAEAFF. The full variable domain, in which reference TRBV28 and TRBJ1-1 provide the parts outside the CDR3, is DVKVTQSSRYLVKRTGEKVFLECVQDMDHENMFWYRQDPGLGLRLIYFSYDVKMKEKGDIPEGYSVSREKKERFSLILESASTNQTSMYLCASSSGQGAEAFFGQGTRLTVV.

The chain employs TRBV6-1 and TRBJ2-1, with a weak D call TRBD2 (5 bases). V lost 10 bases and J 12 bases, leaving 16 bases between the germline ends. There are 11 residues in the CDR3. Germline V gene lookup returns CDR1 MNHNS and CDR2 SASEGT. This chain's CDR3 is CATLRGLGQFF. CDR3 sequence (DNA): TGTGCCACCCTTCGCGGACTTGGGCAGTTCTTC.

This sequence joins TRBV7-2 and TRBJ1-2; D not resolved. The CDR3 runs to 13 residues. Germline V gives CDR1 SGHTA, CDR2 FQGNSA. Deletions cut 1 base from V and 8 bases from J, with 11 bases between. The CDR3 DNA reads TGTGCCAGCAGCTTAGAAGATACTCGAGGCTACACCTTC. Its protein is CASSLEDTRGYTF.

The chain joins TRBV11-2 to TRBJ2-1; no firm D call. The germline CDR1 and CDR2 sequences are SGHAT and FQNNGV. This CDR3 has 13 residues. Trimming stripped 5 bases from V and 7 bases from J, with 12 bases between. The CDR3 DNA reads TGTGCCAGCAGCCAAACCCCGAGGAATGAGCAGTTCTTC. Translated, it gives CASSQTPRNEQFF. The whole variable domain, filled in from reference TRBV11-2 and TRBJ2-1, reads EAGVAQSPRYKIIEKRQSVAFWCNPISGHATLYWYQQILGQGPKLLIQFQNNGVVDDSQLPKDRFSAERLKGVDSTLKIQPAKLEDSAVYLCASSQTPRNEQFFGPGTRLTVL.

This clone was picked up one time. The chain employs TRBV6-5 and TRBJ2-1; 11 nucleotides agree with TRBD2. Germline CDR1 and CDR2: MNHEY and SVGAGI. The junction had 4 bases not matched to a gene; V was cut back by 8 bases and J by 4 bases. The CDR3 runs to 14 residues. CDR3 nucleotides: TGTGCCAGCGGGCTAGCGGGGGGTTACAATGAGCAGTTCTTC. Its protein product is CASGLAGGYNEQFF.

The chain has TRBV27 and TRBJ2-5; D uncertain. CDR3 size: 14 residues. Germline CDR1 and CDR2: MNHEY and SMNVEV (reference sequence). V gave up 3 bases and J gave up 4 bases, with 12 bases separating them. CDR3 sequence: CASSFSGSGETQYF. The CDR3 nucleotides are TGTGCCAGCAGTTTCTCCGGTTCAGGAGAGACCCAGTACTTC.

This clone was found a few times. The rearrangement uses TRBV6-5 and TRBJ2-7; 7 nucleotides agree with TRBD2. Germline-derived CDR1 and CDR2 are MNHEY and SVGAGI. The CDR3 length is 15 residues. J gave up 0 bases and V 5 bases, and 7 bases lay outside the gene matches. The CDR3 is CASSVGLGSSYEQYF. Written as DNA, the CDR3 is TGTGCCAGCAGTGTCGGACTAGGGAGCTCCTACGAGCAGTACTTC.

The chain employs TRBV5-5 and TRBJ1-5, with 10 bases identical to TRBD1. The CDR3 is 18 residues long. Germline V gene data show CDR1 as SGHKS and CDR2 as YYEKEE (reference sequence). V shed 2 bases and J 0 bases; nucleotides not matched to a gene: 8. CDR3 DNA sequence: TGTGCCAGCAGCTTACAAGGACAGGGGGGGAATAGCAATCAGCCCCAGCATTTT. As protein: CASSLQGQGGNSNQPQHF.

This chain uses TRBV28 with TRBJ1-5; 7 bases match TRBD1. V trimming: 10 bases; J trimming: 2 bases; junction bases outside the gene matches: 2. The length of the CDR3 is 12 residues. Germline assignment: CDR1 MDHEN and CDR2 SYDVKM. The CDR3 DNA is TGTGCCACCGACAGGGGCAATCAGCCCCAGCATTTT. Translating it yields CATDRGNQPQHF.

The chain employs TRBV6-6 and TRBJ2-1; tentatively, D is TRBD1 (5 bases). Germline assignment: CDR1 MNHNY and CDR2 SVGAGI (reference sequence). The CDR3 loop spans 13 amino acids. The V and J ends lost 8 bases and 3 bases respectively, with 11 bases between them. The CDR3 region has the DNA TGTGCCAGCGCCTCAGACAGCTACAATGAGCAGTTCTTC. Translating gives CASASDSYNEQFF.

The chain combines TRBV13 with TRBJ1-2; possibly TRBD1 for D (5 bases). This CDR3 contains 15 residues. Germline assignment: CDR1 PRHDT and CDR2 FYEKMQ (reference sequence). The V end lost 0 bases, the J end lost 3 bases, and 11 bases lay between the germline ends. CDR3 sequence reads: CASSLGHGDYYGYTF. Written as DNA, the CDR3 is TGTGCCAGCAGCTTAGGACACGGGGACTACTATGGCTACACCTTC.

This chain joins TRBV9 and TRBJ1-2, with D uncertain. V was trimmed by 4 bases and J by 4 bases, leaving 5 bases between them. Germline assignment: CDR1 SGDLS and CDR2 YYNGEE. This CDR3 has 11 amino acids. This CDR3 is CASSSSYGYTF. The CDR3 DNA reads as TGTGCCAGCAGCTCCAGCTATGGCTACACCTTC. Together with reference TRBV9 and TRBJ1-2, the CDR3 gives the full variable domain: DSGVTQTPKHLITATGQRVTLRCSPRSGDLSVYWYQQSLDQGLQFLIQYYNGEERAKGNILERFSAQQFPDLHSELNLSSLELGDSALYFCASSSSYGYTFGSGTRLTVV.

This chain joins TRBV10-3 and TRBJ2-1; 7 nucleotides match TRBD1. The CDR3 extends over 14 amino acids. V lost 4 bases, J lost 7 bases, and 7 bases stayed unmatched. The germline gives CDR1 ENHRY, CDR2 SYGVKD. In nucleotides, the CDR3 is TGTGCCATCAGTGGAGACAGGGCTAGTAATGAGCAGTTCTTC. This gives the protein CAISGDRASNEQFF.

This chain joins TRBV23-1 and TRBJ1-4; a weak D match, TRBD1 (6 bases). TRBV23-1 is an ORF for which the function is uncertain. V lost 1 base, J lost 4 bases, and 13 bases lay in between. This CDR3 contains 16 residues. The CDR3 loop reads CASSQYPDRYNEKLFF. The CDR3 coding sequence is TGCGCCAGCAGTCAATACCCAGACAGGTATAATGAAAAACTGTTTTTT.

J is TRBJ1-3 and V is TRBV28; TRBD1 agrees at 7 bases. CDR1 and CDR2 (germline): MDHEN, SYDVKM. The CDR3 totals 16 residues. V gave up 1 base and J gave up 3 bases; unmatched junction bases: 6. For the CDR3, the DNA is TGTGCCAGCAGTTTATTACGGCAGGGGGATGGAAACACCATATATTTT. It is translated as CASSLLRQGDGNTIYF.

The table lists this clone with a few counts. V usage is TRBV6-1 and J usage is TRBJ2-7; D is unresolved. This CDR3 is 14 amino acids long. V was clipped by 7 bases and J by 1 base, with 14 bases between them. Germline lookup yields CDR1 MNHNS and CDR2 SASEGT. The CDR3 reads CASTKLTDSYEQYV. The CDR3 nucleotides are TGTGCCAGCACAAAACTGACTGATTCCTACGAGCAGTACGTC.

The genes are TRBV5-1 and TRBJ2-1; 9 nucleotides align to TRBD2. The V gene end was trimmed by 4 bases and the J gene end by 9 bases; junction bases not matched to a gene: 8. CDR1 is SGHRS and CDR2 is YFSETQ in the germline V gene. The CDR3 extends over 14 amino acids. The CDR3 sequence is CASSGGGAVAEQFF. The CDR3 DNA reads as TGCGCCAGCAGCGGCGGGGGGGCCGTAGCTGAGCAGTTCTTC.

This clone showed up just once. The rearrangement uses TRBV9 and TRBJ2-7, with 7 bases that match TRBD1. With 3 bases clipped from V and 3 bases from J, the junction kept 3 bases outside the gene matches. In germline, CDR1 is SGDLS, CDR2 YYNGEE. This CDR3 has 13 amino acids. In nucleotides, the CDR3 is TGTGCCAGCAGCGCGACAGGGAACTACGAGCAGTACTTC. This encodes CASSATGNYEQYF.

The chain carries TRBV6-5 and TRBJ1-1; the D gene is possibly TRBD1 (5 bases). CDR1 and CDR2 from the germline V gene are MNHEY and SVGAGI. The CDR3 runs 15 residues. V lost 8 bases and J 0 bases, leaving 16 bases between the germline ends. Here the CDR3 DNA reads TGTGCCAGCTCCCCGTTGGGGCCGCTGAACACTGAAGCTTTCTTT. This sequence encodes CASSPLGPLNTEAFF.

The chain has TRBV7-8 and TRBJ1-1; D may be TRBD1 (6 bases). The germline V and J ends were trimmed by 5 bases and 5 bases, with 15 bases remaining between them. This CDR3 is built from 14 residues. From germline, CDR1 is SGHVS and CDR2 FQNEAQ. The CDR3 sequence is CASSPWGGGTEAFF. The DNA of the CDR3 is TGTGCCAGCAGCCCGTGGGGGGGCGGGACTGAAGCTTTCTTT.

The chain carries TRBV2 and TRBJ2-7; D call uncertain. V lost 7 bases and J 0 bases, leaving 10 bases between the germline ends. The length of the CDR3 is 13 residues. Germline assignment: CDR1 SNHLY and CDR2 FYNNEI. CDR3 bases: TGTGCCAGCACTGTAGTTAGCTCCTACGAGCAGTACGTC. Translation: CASTVVSSYEQYV.

The chain combines TRBV28 with TRBJ2-1; the D gene is possibly TRBD2 (5 bases). V was pared by 3 bases and J by 4 bases, with 19 bases between. Germline CDR1 and CDR2: MDHEN and SYDVKM. The CDR3 has 17 residues. The chain's CDR3 is CASSFPTTREGYNEQFF. CDR3 coding DNA: TGTGCCAGCAGTTTCCCAACAACGAGGGAAGGTTACAATGAGCAGTTCTTC.

The CDR3 nucleotides read TGCGCCAGCAGCCAGCAGGACAGGGAATCACCCCTCCACTTT. Protein sequence: CASSQQDRESPLHF. This chain joins TRBV4-1 and TRBJ1-6; 8 nucleotides align to TRBD1. There are 14 residues in the CDR3. The trim removed 3 bases at V and 10 bases at J, leaving 5 bases unmatched. In germline, CDR1 is MGHRA, CDR2 YSYEKL.